Listed here is a single TCR beta chain. Germline values: CDR1 MNHNS, CDR2 SASEGT. This CDR3 is 15 amino acids long. Trimming left V 0 bases short and J 0 bases short, with 6 bases between. The sample originates from a study of blood T cell repertoires in COVID-19. Study background: There were acute and convalescent COVID-19 samples, and they came from the United States, Italy and Spain. In each case, the material was cDNA or gDNA derived from T cells, B-cell-depleted T cells, or PBMCs.

Authors' processing steps: Amplification from reference gene primers served as the basis for estimated nucleated cell counts. Measured with immunoSEQ multiplex PCR; TCRdb has only the in-frame clones, and not every one. That table furnishes V, J and clone size, whereas the DNA furnished D and trimming. This table holds 50,000 to 75,000 clones, roughly 90% found once. The specimen sequenced was peripheral blood. This receptor was taken from a man older than 75 in a cohort sampled during active COVID-19. The V call is TRBV6-1, the J call TRBJ2-1; D is uncertain. The CDR3 nucleotides read TGTGCCAGCAGTGAAGCGTACATCTCCTACAATGAGCAGTTCTTC. Encoded protein: CASSEAYISYNEQFF.